Below are 24 T cell receptor beta chains sequenced from a single sample in a study of cytomegalovirus exposure and HLA in healthy donors. PCR was performed using 60 Vbeta and 13 Jbeta primers. Sequenced by immunoSEQ multiplex PCR; TCRdb stores in-frame clones only, minus some. The table lists about 170,000 clones, roughly 85% of them singletons. What was sequenced was PBMCs. All receptors derive from a boy between 2 and 10 years old in good health and CMV-seronegative.

The V call is TRBV15, the J call TRBJ2-3, with TRBD2 matching 13 bases. The ends lost 5 bases at V and 1 base at J; junction bases unmatched: 3. Germline V gene lookup returns CDR1 LNHNV and CDR2 YYDKDF (reference sequence). This CDR3 is built from 16 residues. The CDR3 spells CATSSGLAGGTDTQYF. CDR3 coding DNA: TGTGCCACCAGCTCCGGACTAGCGGGGGGCACAGATACGCAGTATTTT.

The genes are TRBV6-1 and TRBJ1-1, with TRBD1 identical over 9 bases. With 5 bases clipped from V and 5 bases from J, the junction kept 6 bases outside the gene matches. This CDR3 region has 14 residues. Germline values: CDR1 MNHNS, CDR2 SASEGT. The CDR3 sequence is CASSLNRGRTEAFF. The CDR3 nucleotides are TGTGCCAGCAGTCTGAACAGGGGGCGGACTGAAGCTTTCTTT.

The V and J genes are TRBV30 and TRBJ2-7, with 7 bases matching TRBD2. Germline CDR1 and CDR2: GTSNPN and SVGIG (reference sequence). J lost 6 bases, V lost 1 base, and 12 bases had no gene match. CDR3 size: 15 residues. The CDR3 sequence: CAWSGGEGPAPEQYV. In DNA, the CDR3 is TGTGCCTGGAGTGGAGGGGAGGGACCGGCGCCCGAGCAGTACGTC.

The rearrangement links TRBV28 to TRBJ1-2, with 10 bases matching TRBD1. The length of the CDR3 is 15 residues. Germline CDR1 is MDHEN and CDR2 is SYDVKM. The ends lost 5 bases at V and 2 bases at J; junction bases unmatched: 5. CDR3 DNA: TGTGCCAGCAGTGCCCGACAGGGGGCGAACTATGGCTACACCTTC. Residues: CASSARQGANYGYTF.

The J gene is TRBJ1-2, the V gene TRBV15, with 8 bases aligning to TRBD1. This CDR3 has 17 residues. The ends lost 0 bases at V and 1 base at J; junction bases unmatched: 7. The germline gives CDR1 LNHNV, CDR2 YYDKDF (reference sequence). This CDR3 reads CATSRDRDRTFNYGYTF. The CDR3 nucleotides read TGTGCCACCAGCAGAGATAGGGACAGGACCTTTAACTATGGCTACACCTTC. The variable domain in full, completed from reference TRBV15 and TRBJ1-2, reads DAMVIQNPRYQVTQFGKPVTLSCSQTLNHNVMYWYQQKSSQAPKLLFHYYDKDFNNEADTPDNFQSRRPNTSFCFLDIRSPGLGDTAMYLCATSRDRDRTFNYGYTFGSGTRLTVV.

This chain uses TRBV5-6 with TRBJ1-1, with D unclear. The V gene lost 3 bases and the J gene lost 0 bases, with 15 bases spanning the gap. Germline CDR1 is SGHDT and CDR2 is YYEEEE. This CDR3 contains 16 residues. The CDR3 DNA follows: TGTGCCAGCAGCTCTAACGTCAGGTCTGTGAACACTGAAGCTTTCTTT. Protein sequence: CASSSNVRSVNTEAFF.

The V and J genes are TRBV5-1 and TRBJ2-1; 12 nucleotides match TRBD2. The germline gives CDR1 SGHRS, CDR2 YFSETQ. The V gene end was trimmed by 4 bases and the J gene end by 6 bases; junction bases not matched to a gene: 5. The CDR3 runs 15 residues. CDR3 amino acids: CASSPSGRASNEQFF. The DNA for the CDR3 is TGCGCCAGCAGCCCTAGCGGGAGGGCCTCCAATGAGCAGTTCTTC.

The gene calls are TRBV2 and TRBJ2-7, with a possible D match to TRBD2 (6 bases). The V and J ends lost 5 bases and 3 bases respectively, with 14 bases between them. Germline-derived CDR1 and CDR2 are SNHLY and FYNNEI. The CDR3 length is 14 residues. The CDR3 protein is CASSKDYLIYEQYF. The CDR3 nucleotides are TGTGCCAGCAGTAAGGACTACCTAATCTACGAGCAGTACTTC.

This clone was counted a few times. V usage is TRBV15 and J usage is TRBJ2-5, with D tentatively TRBD2 (5 bases). The CDR3 runs 13 residues. Germline V lookup: CDR1 LNHNV, CDR2 YYDKDF (reference sequence). The V gene lost 6 bases and the J gene lost 1 base, with 9 bases spanning the gap. The CDR3 DNA follows: TGTGCCACCAGGACGGAGGCCCAAGAGACCCAGTACTTC. Protein: CATRTEAQETQYF.

This chain connects TRBV7-9 to TRBJ1-1; possibly TRBD1 for D (6 bases). There are 14 residues in the CDR3. Trimming removed 5 bases at V and 5 bases at J, with 15 bases between. In germline, CDR1 is SEHNR, CDR2 FQNEAQ (reference sequence). CDR3 coding DNA: TGTGCCAGCAGCCAGACATCACAGGGTACTGAAGCTTTCTTT. It translates to CASSQTSQGTEAFF.

This clone was found a few times. This chain uses TRBV7-3 with TRBJ2-7, with D perhaps matching TRBD2 (5 bases). The length of the CDR3 is 16 residues. Looked up from germline, CDR1 is SGHTA and CDR2 is FQGTGA. Trimming left V 2 bases short and J 0 bases short, with 14 bases between. The CDR3 DNA sequence: TGTGCCAGCAGCTTAGAGGGAGTGTGGAGCTCCTACGAGCAGTACTTC. Translation: CASSLEGVWSSYEQYF.

The V gene is TRBV5-6, the J gene TRBJ2-5; 12 positions match TRBD2. This CDR3 contains 17 residues. CDR1 is SGHDT and CDR2 is YYEEEE in the germline V gene. V shed 4 bases, J shed 3 bases, and the junction held 10 bases outside the gene matches. The CDR3 bases are TGTGCCAGCAGCACTAGCGGGGGGAAGAGGGAGGAAGAGACCCAGTACTTC. This sequence encodes CASSTSGGKREEETQYF. The variable domain in full, completed from reference TRBV5-6 and TRBJ2-5, reads DAGVTQSPTHLIKTRGQQVTLRCSPKSGHDTVSWYQQALGQGPQFIFQYYEEEERQRGNFPDRFSGHQFPNYSSELNVNALLLGDSALYLCASSTSGGKREEETQYFGPGTRLLVL.

The chain has TRBV15 and TRBJ1-4; possible D gene TRBD1, 6 bases. Trimming took off 3 bases at V and 7 bases at J, with 15 bases between the two ends. Germline V gene data show CDR1 as LNHNV and CDR2 as YYDKDF (reference sequence). This CDR3 has 15 residues. The CDR3 protein is CATSRENRVGEKLFF. CDR3 sequence (DNA): TGTGCCACCAGCAGGGAAAACAGGGTTGGTGAAAAACTGTTTTTT.

The rearrangement links TRBV27 to TRBJ1-2; 8 bases fit TRBD1. This CDR3 has 15 residues. Germline CDR1 is MNHEY and CDR2 is SMNVEV (reference sequence). V was clipped by 2 bases and J by 5 bases; unmatched bases: 7. This chain's CDR3 is CASSLQGQGAYGYTF. The CDR3 DNA reads TGTGCCAGCAGTTTACAGGGCCAGGGGGCATATGGCTACACCTTC.

The gene calls are TRBV19 and TRBJ2-5, with TRBD2 identical over 7 bases. Germline values: CDR1 LNHDA, CDR2 SQIVND (reference sequence). J gave up 5 bases and V 3 bases, and 6 bases lay outside the gene matches. The CDR3 consists of 14 residues. The CDR3 DNA follows: TGTGCCAGTAGTATCGGCGGGGGTCGGGAGACCCAGTACTTC. It specifies CASSIGGGRETQYF.

This clone was seen a handful of times. This sample also contains other DNA sequences that code for the same CDR3. The genes are TRBV11-2 and TRBJ1-2; TRBD1 matches 7 bases. The CDR3 covers 13 residues. V lost 1 base and J lost 6; bases outside the gene matches: 2. CDR1 is SGHAT and CDR2 is FQNNGV in the germline V gene. CDR3 nucleotide sequence: TGTGCCAGCAGCTTAGGGACAGGTGATGGCTACACCTTC. It is translated as CASSLGTGDGYTF. The variable domain in full, completed from reference TRBV11-2 and TRBJ1-2, reads EAGVAQSPRYKIIEKRQSVAFWCNPISGHATLYWYQQILGQGPKLLIQFQNNGVVDDSQLPKDRFSAERLKGVDSTLKIQPAKLEDSAVYLCASSLGTGDGYTFGSGTRLTVV.

V gene TRBV5-1 combines with J gene TRBJ1-3; D perhaps matches TRBD1 (5 bases). This CDR3 is 16 amino acids long. Trimming removed 0 bases from V and 1 base from J, with 11 bases in between. Germline lookup yields CDR1 SGHRS and CDR2 YFSETQ. The CDR3 DNA follows: TGCGCCAGCAGCTTGGCATCAGGGATTTCTGGAAACACCATATATTTT. Translation gives CASSLASGISGNTIYF. The variable domain in full, with the rest retrieved from reference TRBV5-1 and TRBJ1-3, is KAGVTQTPRYLIKTRGQQVTLSCSPISGHRSVSWYQQTPGQGLQFLFEYFSETQRNKGNFPGRFSGRQFSNSRSEMNVSTLELGDSALYLCASSLASGISGNTIYFGEGSWLTVV.

V usage is TRBV19 and J usage is TRBJ1-2, with D possibly TRBD1 on 5 matching bases. Trimming took 6 bases from V and 2 from J, leaving 13 bases between them. Germline lookup yields CDR1 LNHDA and CDR2 SQIVND (reference sequence). CDR3 length equals 14 residues. The CDR3 region is CASSSQDPNYGYTF. In DNA form, the CDR3 reads TGTGCCAGTAGCTCACAGGACCCGAACTATGGCTACACCTTC.

The rearrangement uses TRBV18 and TRBJ1-1; D call uncertain. From germline, CDR1 is KGHSH and CDR2 LQKENI. The CDR3 is made up of 15 amino acids. V was shortened by 5 bases and J by 4 bases, with 17 bases between the two germline ends. In DNA, the CDR3 is TGTGCCAGCTCATCGCTGGACCGCGGGAGCACTGAAGCTTTCTTT. Its protein is CASSSLDRGSTEAFF.

The chain is built from TRBV6-5 and TRBJ2-7; 7 nucleotides agree with TRBD1. Germline trimming cut 4 bases from V and 2 bases from J; bases unmatched to any gene: 5. CDR1 is MNHEY, CDR2 SVGAGI, per germline. The CDR3 totals 14 residues. The CDR3 sequence is CASSSRGFPYEQYV. In DNA, the CDR3 is TGTGCCAGCAGTTCCAGGGGGTTCCCCTACGAGCAGTACGTC.

This chain connects TRBV27 to TRBJ2-3, with TRBD1 matching 7 bases. This CDR3 contains 14 residues. Germline V gives CDR1 MNHEY, CDR2 SMNVEV (reference sequence). V was pared by 4 bases and J by 6 bases, with 7 bases of the junction left unmatched. The CDR3: CASSSPRGRDTQYF. CDR3 bases: TGTGCCAGCAGTTCGCCGAGGGGGCGCGATACGCAGTATTTT.

The genes are TRBV19 and TRBJ2-1, with D uncertain. Germline V gene data show CDR1 as LNHDA and CDR2 as SQIVND (reference sequence). This CDR3 is built from 12 residues. The V end was cut by 3 bases, the J end by 4 bases, with 4 bases between. CDR3: CASSIGYNEQFF. The CDR3 DNA sequence: TGTGCCAGTAGTATCGGGTACAATGAGCAGTTCTTC.

The chain recombines TRBV29-1 with TRBJ1-1, with a tentative D call TRBD1 (5 bases). Trimming left V 0 bases short and J 11 bases short, with 19 bases between. Looked up from germline, CDR1 is SQVTM and CDR2 is ANQGSEA. The CDR3 runs to 14 residues. The CDR3 nucleotides read TGCAGCGTTGAAGATCTGCTGGGGCTGGGAAAGGCTTTCTTT. Protein: CSVEDLLGLGKAFF.

This clone has just one count. The chain is built from TRBV15 and TRBJ1-4; 7 bases fit TRBD1. This CDR3 comprises 17 residues. V was clipped by 2 bases and J by 5 bases; unmatched bases: 11. Germline values: CDR1 LNHNV, CDR2 YYDKDF (reference sequence). CDR3 sequence: CATSRYSTGDKNEKLFF. The CDR3 bases are TGTGCCACCAGCAGATACAGTACAGGGGACAAGAATGAAAAACTGTTTTTT.